These 6 T cell receptor beta chains were all obtained from the same sample, sequenced in a study of T-cell reconstitution after alpha-beta-depleted transplantation in children. The TCRbeta library was prepared with unique molecular identifiers. TCRdb itself ran the PCR reads through MiXCR, one entry per CDR3 protein. The data contain fewer than 550,000 distinct CDR3 sequences, about a tenth of them singletons. Sample: PBMCs from the stem cell graft donor, taken from the stem cell graft. The receptors stem from a human donor who donated a stem cell graft to a child with acute myeloid leukemia.

This clonotype has a handful of counts. This CDR3 is CSAGRTGALTDTQYF. The CDR3 DNA reads TGCAGTGCCGGTCGGACAGGGGCGCTCACAGATACGCAGTATTTT. The chain employs TRBV20-1 and TRBJ2-3; 9 bases match TRBD1. The V gene end was trimmed by 6 bases and the J gene end by 2 bases; junction bases not matched to a gene: 9. This CDR3 contains 15 residues. Germline CDR1 and CDR2: DFQATT and SNEGSKA (reference sequence).

The chain employs TRBV20-1 and TRBJ2-3, with TRBD2 identical over 7 bases. The junction had 6 bases not matched to a gene; V was cut back by 1 base and J by 2 bases. Germline CDR1 reads DFQATT; CDR2 reads SNEGSKA (reference sequence). The CDR3 loop spans 15 amino acids. CDR3 sequence reads: CSARAPGGNTDTQYF. As DNA, the CDR3 is TGCAGTGCTAGAGCTCCCGGGGGGAACACAGATACGCAGTATTTT.

V and J are TRBV29-1 and TRBJ2-2; D gene unclear. The CDR3 runs 13 residues. Trimming cost V 4 bases and J 4 bases, with 10 bases left between them. The germline V gene has CDR1 SQVTM and CDR2 ANQGSEA. The CDR3 DNA follows: TGCAGCGTTGTATGGCAGCTCACCGGGGAGCTGTTTTTT. It yields the protein CSVVWQLTGELFF.

This clonotype showed up just a few times. CDR3 in DNA: TGTGCCAGCAGCTCAACCTCCCAACCGCCCGGACAGGTGCATACTGAAGCTTTCTTT. Translated, it gives CASSSTSQPPGQVHTEAFF. The V and J genes are TRBV11-1 and TRBJ1-1, with 7 bases aligning to TRBD1. Per the germline V gene, CDR1 is SGHAT and CDR2 is FQDESV (reference sequence). The CDR3 has 19 amino acids. V lost 4 bases to trimming and J lost 5 bases; unmatched junction nucleotides: 22.

V and J are TRBV5-1 and TRBJ2-2; D tentatively fits TRBD1 or TRBD2 (5 bases each). Germline V lookup: CDR1 SGHRS, CDR2 YFSETQ. There are 14 residues in the CDR3. The V end lost 2 bases, the J end lost 8 bases, and 13 bases lay between the germline ends. The CDR3 loop is CASSFLGTGGELFF. The DNA of the CDR3 is TGCGCCAGCAGCTTCCTCGGGACCGGGGGGGAGCTGTTTTTT.

This clonotype has a handful of counts. V and J are TRBV4-2 and TRBJ2-2, with D uncertain. The CDR3 length is 12 residues. The germline gives CDR1 LGHNA, CDR2 YNFKEQ. V lost 4 bases to trimming and J lost 8 bases, with 8 bases between them. CDR3 nucleotides: TGTGCCAGCAGCCCCGAAGGAGGGGAGCTGTTTTTT. The encoded protein is CASSPEGGELFF.